The 17 T cell receptor beta chains given below trace back to one sample, sequenced in a study of chronic HIV infection and antiretroviral therapy. TCRdb reprocessed the 5' RACE reads with MiXCR, giving one entry per CDR3 protein. This table has 39,000 or so distinct CDR3 sequences, about 8.9% appearing once. The sample taken for sequencing was peripheral blood. Receptor source: an adult who had HIV and had not received antiretroviral therapy, or was an uninfected healthy control (not recorded which).

This chain uses TRBV29-1 with TRBJ2-3; D not resolved. The CDR3 consists of 12 residues. V was cut by 3 bases and J by 0 bases, with 4 bases left in between. Germline CDR1 reads SQVTM; CDR2 reads ANQGSEA. Here the CDR3 reads CSVEHSTDTQYF. CDR3 DNA: TGCAGCGTTGAGCACAGCACAGATACGCAGTATTTT.

The chain has TRBV7-2 and TRBJ1-5; 7 positions match TRBD1. This CDR3 has 13 residues. Germline lookup yields CDR1 SGHTA and CDR2 FQGNSA. J lost 4 bases, V lost 5 bases, and 2 bases had no gene match. CDR3 loop: CASSTDRNQPQHF. The CDR3 DNA is TGTGCCAGCAGCACGGACAGGAATCAGCCCCAGCATTTT.

This clonotype was seen repeatedly, ten times or more. CDR3 bases: TGCAGCGTTGAAGATCCGGACAGGGAAGGGTACAATGAGCAGTTCTTC. This translates into CSVEDPDREGYNEQFF. V and J are TRBV29-1 and TRBJ2-1; 8 positions match TRBD1. Germline V lookup: CDR1 SQVTM, CDR2 ANQGSEA. The CDR3 runs to 16 residues. V trimming: 0 bases; J trimming: 4 bases; junction bases outside the gene matches: 8.

At least ten counts were recorded for this clonotype. The genes are TRBV27 and TRBJ2-3; 12 positions match TRBD2. The V segment lost 2 bases and the J segment 5 bases; nucleotides outside the gene matches: 5. The CDR3 is made up of 16 amino acids. Germline loops: CDR1 MNHEY, CDR2 SMNVEV (reference sequence). The CDR3 spells CASSLVGLAGRDTQYF. The DNA of the CDR3 is TGTGCCAGCAGTTTAGTCGGACTAGCGGGACGAGATACGCAGTATTTT.

The chain uses TRBV7-2 and TRBJ1-1, with D tentatively TRBD1 (5 bases). CDR3 size: 13 residues. Looked up from germline, CDR1 is SGHTA and CDR2 is FQGNSA. The ends were cut back, 5 bases at V and 0 bases at J, with 7 bases in the middle. CDR3 nucleotides: TGTGCCAGCAGCGCAGGGATGAACACTGAAGCTTTCTTT. It yields the protein CASSAGMNTEAFF.

CDR3 sequence (DNA): TGCAGCGTTGGGGTGTTCACTGAAGCTTTCTTT. It codes for CSVGVFTEAFF. The genes are TRBV29-1 and TRBJ1-1; D not certain. This CDR3 is 11 amino acids long. Between the trimmed V and J ends, which lost 4 bases and 4 bases, there was a span of 7 bases. Germline assignment: CDR1 SQVTM and CDR2 ANQGSEA.

There are many counts of this clonotype. The chain has TRBV7-6 and TRBJ2-3; the D gene could be TRBD1 or TRBD2 (5 bases each). Germline values: CDR1 SGHVS, CDR2 FNYEAQ. The CDR3 is 15 amino acids. V was shortened by 4 bases and J by 1 base, with 12 bases between the two germline ends. CDR3 protein: CASSSRDGRTDTQYF. DNA of the CDR3: TGTGCCAGCAGCTCTAGGGACGGTCGCACAGATACGCAGTATTTT.

This clonotype was recorded a few times. V and J are TRBV20-1 and TRBJ2-5; 13 nucleotides agree with TRBD2. The V segment lost 1 base and the J segment 5 bases; nucleotides outside the gene matches: 13. The CDR3 has 18 amino acids. Looked up from germline, CDR1 is DFQATT and CDR2 is SNEGSKA (reference sequence). CDR3 loop: CSARGFGTSGEVLETQYF. The CDR3 nucleotides read TGCAGTGCTAGAGGCTTCGGGACTAGCGGGGAGGTATTGGAGACCCAGTACTTC.

This clonotype was observed at least ten times. The chain recombines TRBV7-6 with TRBJ2-2; D gene unclear. Between the trimmed V and J ends, which lost 5 bases and 2 bases, there was a span of 3 bases. This CDR3 is built from 12 residues. CDR1 SGHVS and CDR2 FNYEAQ come from the germline V gene. The CDR3: CASSDNTGELFF. The CDR3 region has the DNA TGTGCCAGCAGCGATAACACCGGGGAGCTGTTTTTT. Combining the CDR3 with reference TRBV7-6 and TRBJ2-2 gives the whole variable domain GAGVSQSPRYKVTKRGQDVALRCDPISGHVSLYWYRQALGQGPEFLTYFNYEAQQDKSGLPNDRFSAERPEGSISTLTIQRTEQRDSAMYRCASSDNTGELFFGEGSRLTVL.

This clonotype was counted only a few times. The chain couples TRBV7-9 to TRBJ1-1, with TRBD1 matching over 7 bases. The V and J ends lost 11 bases and 3 bases, in that order; junction bases with no gene match: 6. CDR3 length: 12 amino acids. Germline loops: CDR1 SEHNR, CDR2 FQNEAQ (reference sequence). The CDR3 region has the DNA TGTGCCGCGACAGGGAAGGACACTGAAGCTTTCTTT. Protein: CAATGKDTEAFF.

This clonotype was seen many times. The chain uses TRBV4-3 and TRBJ2-7; 8 bases line up with TRBD2. From germline, CDR1 is LGHNA and CDR2 YSLEER. With 5 bases clipped from V and 4 bases from J, the junction kept 4 bases outside the gene matches. The CDR3 consists of 13 residues. The CDR3 nucleotides are TGCGCCAGCAGCAAAGTAGCGGGATACGAGCAGTACTTC. This encodes CASSKVAGYEQYF.

The chain couples TRBV28 to TRBJ1-1; possible D gene TRBD1, 6 bases. With 3 bases removed from V and 3 bases from J, the gap between germline ends came to 14 bases. The germline V gene encodes CDR1 MDHEN and CDR2 SYDVKM. The CDR3 runs to 15 residues. This CDR3 reads CASSFGGRGDTEAFF. In DNA form, the CDR3 reads TGTGCCAGCAGTTTCGGGGGGCGGGGGGACACTGAAGCTTTCTTT.

This clonotype was detected many times. The chain is built from TRBV28 and TRBJ2-2; 9 nucleotides agree with TRBD1. V shed 2 bases, J shed 4 bases, and the junction held 5 bases outside the gene matches. The germline gives CDR1 MDHEN, CDR2 SYDVKM. This CDR3 contains 16 residues. CDR3 in amino acids: CASSLGGQGTTGELFF. In DNA, the CDR3 is TGTGCCAGCAGTTTAGGGGGACAGGGAACCACCGGGGAGCTGTTTTTT.

This clonotype has more than one count but fewer than ten. This chain uses TRBV5-4 with TRBJ2-3; weak D call: TRBD1 (5 bases). The V end lost 4 bases, the J end lost 10 bases, and 19 bases lay between the germline ends. Germline V gives CDR1 SGHNT, CDR2 YYREEE (reference sequence). CDR3 size: 14 residues. Written as DNA, the CDR3 is TGTGCCAGCAGCCTGACAGTTGCCCCACTTGCGCAGTATTTT. It specifies CASSLTVAPLAQYF. Complete variable domain (other parts from reference TRBV5-4 and TRBJ2-3): ETGVTQSPTHLIKTRGQQVTLRCSSQSGHNTVSWYQQALGQGPQFIFQYYREEENGRGNFPPRFSGLQFPNYSSELNVNALELDDSALYLCASSLTVAPLAQYFGPGTRLTVL.

Points on this clonotype: This sequence may be a read error, since a much larger clone differs from it by one base. This chain links TRBV4-1 with TRBJ1-1, with 10 bases identical to TRBD1. CDR1 is MGHRA and CDR2 is YSYEKL in the germline V gene. The CDR3 spans 18 residues. The CDR3 sequence: CASSQGLMTGGLRTETFF. The CDR3 bases are TGCGCCAGCAGCCAAGGCCTAATGACAGGGGGCTTGAGAACTGAAACTTTCTTT.

In this sample, this clonotype turned up a few times. The V gene is TRBV4-3, the J gene TRBJ1-2, with D possibly being TRBD1 (5 bases). Germline V gene sequence: CDR1 LGHNA, CDR2 YSLEER. The CDR3 is made up of 13 amino acids. The V and J ends lost 1 base and 4 bases respectively, with 7 bases between them. The DNA of the CDR3 is TGCGCCAGCAGCCAAGCAGGGAGCTATGGCTACACCTTC. It is translated as CASSQAGSYGYTF.

This clonotype was seen a few times. This chain connects TRBV29-1 to TRBJ2-1; possibly TRBD1 for D (6 bases). In germline, CDR1 is SQVTM, CDR2 ANQGSEA. The CDR3 contains 14 residues. Trimming stripped 8 bases from V and 0 bases from J, with 14 bases between. DNA of the CDR3: TGCAGCTCCCGGACAGCTTCCTCCTACAATGAGCAGTTCTTC. Residues: CSSRTASSYNEQFF.